This T cell receptor (beta chain) was obtained from a study of CD8+ T cells in alopecia areata. Points from the study as a whole: Among patients, TCR sharing was less clear than in mice, a difference possibly due in part to HLA diversity in the patient population.

About this clone: Its specificity is not known.

Extraction of RNA preceded its reverse transcription into cDNA, which served as the sequencing template. Sequenced by immunoSEQ multiplex PCR; TCRdb stores in-frame clones only, minus some. This table has about 56,000 clones, about 96% appearing once. Germline assignment: CDR1 SGDLS and CDR2 YYNGEE. The CDR3 has 15 amino acids. Unmatched junction bases numbered 4, after V lost 0 bases and J lost 4 bases. The clonotype was recovered from a human donor with alopecia areata. The sequences come from CD8+ T cells sorted from blood, collected at week 0. The V and J genes are TRBV9 and TRBJ2-7; 10 nucleotides match TRBD2. The CDR3 DNA reads as TGTGCCAGCAGCGTAGGTCAAGCGGGGGGGTACGAGCAGTACTTC. This codes for CASSVGQAGGYEQYF.